Shown below are 22 T cell receptor beta chains from a single sample sequenced in a study of cytomegalovirus exposure and HLA in healthy donors. Measured with immunoSEQ multiplex PCR; TCRdb has only the in-frame clones, and not every one. The table includes fewer than 150,000 clones, about 90% detected once. The sequenced sample consisted of PBMCs. Receptors originate from a man between 25 and 39 years old in good health and CMV-seronegative.

The chain links TRBV18 to TRBJ1-1, with 9 positions matching TRBD1. This CDR3 region has 14 residues. The trim removed 4 bases at V and 7 bases at J, leaving 7 bases unmatched. Germline V gene lookup returns CDR1 KGHSH and CDR2 LQKENI. The CDR3 here is CASSQGTGYFEAFF. Here the CDR3 DNA reads TGTGCCAGCTCACAAGGGACAGGGTATTTTGAAGCTTTCTTT.

In this sample, this clone turned up once. V gene TRBV5-3 combines with J gene TRBJ2-7; 10 nucleotides agree with TRBD1. TRBV5-3 has ORF status, its function being uncertain. There are 20 residues in the CDR3. With V trimmed by 0 bases and J by 3 bases, 18 bases remained unmatched. The CDR3 nucleotides are TGTGCCAGAAGCTTGGCGGCTAAAGGCGGGACAGGGGCCCCCTTCTACGAGCAGTACTTC. This encodes CARSLAAKGGTGAPFYEQYF.

The V gene is TRBV6-5, the J gene TRBJ1-2, with 11 bases lining up with TRBD1. This CDR3 region has 15 residues. With V trimmed by 4 bases and J by 6 bases, 7 bases remained unmatched. Looked up from germline, CDR1 is MNHEY and CDR2 is SVGAGI. The CDR3 is CASSSWTGGLNGYTF. The CDR3 DNA reads TGTGCCAGCAGTTCCTGGACAGGGGGCCTTAATGGCTACACCTTC.

This chain uses TRBV2 with TRBJ2-3, with a tentative D call TRBD2 (6 bases). Germline CDR1 SNHLY, CDR2 FYNNEI. V shed 8 bases and J shed 2 bases, with 8 bases lying between them. The CDR3 covers 12 residues. Here the CDR3 DNA reads TGTGCCAGCGCGGGGCCCACAGATACGCAGTATTTT. Translated: CASAGPTDTQYF.

This rearrangement joins TRBV27 to TRBJ1-3; tentative D call: TRBD1 (6 bases). The CDR3 is 15 residues long. Looked up from germline, CDR1 is MNHEY and CDR2 is SMNVEV (reference sequence). V lost 6 bases to trimming and J lost 4 bases, with 16 bases between them. This chain's CDR3 is CASRVDRSPGNTIYF. CDR3 sequence (DNA): TGTGCCAGCAGAGTAGACAGGTCCCCAGGAAACACCATATATTTT.

The chain uses TRBV6-4 and TRBJ1-2; D may be TRBD1 (6 bases). Germline V lookup: CDR1 MRHNA, CDR2 SNTAGT. This CDR3 has 13 residues. Between the trimmed V and J ends, which lost 6 bases and 2 bases, there was a span of 10 bases. The CDR3 DNA reads as TGTGCCAGCAGCAGGACAGTAAACTATGGCTACACCTTC. Its protein product is CASSRTVNYGYTF.

In this sample, this clone turned up once. J is TRBJ1-1 and V is TRBV7-9; D uncertain. V was trimmed by 1 base and J by 5 bases, leaving 11 bases between them. Germline CDR1 reads SEHNR; CDR2 reads FQNEAQ (reference sequence). The CDR3 is 14 amino acids. The CDR3 sequence is CASSLVEVRTEAFF. Here the CDR3 DNA reads TGTGCCAGCAGCTTAGTCGAGGTAAGGACTGAAGCTTTCTTT.

This chain connects TRBV9 to TRBJ2-5; TRBD2 matches at 11 bases. Germline V gives CDR1 SGDLS, CDR2 YYNGEE. The CDR3 is 15 residues long. The ends lost 5 bases at V and 5 bases at J; junction bases unmatched: 8. The CDR3, as DNA: TGTGCCAGCAGTTTGACTAGCGGGATGACGGAGACCCAGTACTTC. Its translation: CASSLTSGMTETQYF.

The chain has TRBV9 and TRBJ2-2; D possibly corresponds to TRBD2 (5 bases). The germline V gene encodes CDR1 SGDLS and CDR2 YYNGEE. There are 15 residues in the CDR3. Deletions cut 4 bases from V and 4 bases from J, with 14 bases between. CDR3 in amino acids: CASSTSWESTGELFF. As DNA, the CDR3 is TGTGCCAGCAGCACGAGTTGGGAGAGCACCGGGGAGCTGTTTTTT.

This chain uses TRBV11-2 with TRBJ2-1; a possible D gene is TRBD2 (5 bases). Trimming stripped 3 bases from V and 9 bases from J, with 9 bases between. CDR3 length equals 12 residues. Germline CDR1 is SGHAT and CDR2 is FQNNGV. DNA of the CDR3: TGTGCCAGCAGCTTTTCTGAGGGTGAGCAGTTCTTC. Its protein product is CASSFSEGEQFF.

This chain joins TRBV15 and TRBJ1-4; TRBD1 aligns across 8 bases. The length of the CDR3 is 15 residues. J lost 6 bases, V lost 5 bases, and 8 bases had no gene match. Germline V gene lookup returns CDR1 LNHNV and CDR2 YYDKDF (reference sequence). The CDR3 DNA reads as TGTGCCACCAGCGGACCAGGGGGCGACGATGAAAAACTGTTTTTT. Its translation is CATSGPGGDDEKLFF.

This clone has more than one count but fewer than ten. V and J are TRBV19 and TRBJ1-6; 10 bases agree with TRBD1. This CDR3 has 15 residues. Germline V gene sequence: CDR1 LNHDA, CDR2 SQIVND (reference sequence). Trimming removed 3 bases from V and 10 bases from J; junction bases left unmatched: 6. The CDR3 is CASSMRQGALSPLHF. CDR3 nucleotide sequence: TGTGCCAGTAGTATGCGACAGGGGGCTTTATCACCCCTCCACTTT.

V usage is TRBV29-1 and J usage is TRBJ2-3, with 11 bases that match TRBD2. Germline V gene sequence: CDR1 SQVTM, CDR2 ANQGSEA. The CDR3 covers 13 residues. After removal of 6 bases from V and 4 bases from J, the junction contained 3 bases not matched to a gene. CDR3 region: CSVRLAGSDTQYF. For the CDR3, the DNA is TGCAGCGTAAGACTAGCGGGATCAGATACGCAGTATTTT.

The chain has TRBV1 and TRBJ1-4; TRBD1 is the table's D call, not checked against the DNA. TRBV1 is recorded as a pseudogene. CDR3 length: 14 residues. CDR3 loop: CTRPPQGRNEKLFF. CDR3 coding DNA: TGCACGAGACCCCCACAGGGGAGAAATGAAAAACTGTTTTTT.

The CDR3 nucleotides are TGTGCCAGCAGTGAATCCAGGGGCGGTTTCGGGGAGCTGTTTTTT. Translating it yields CASSESRGGFGELFF. The chain couples TRBV6-1 to TRBJ2-2; maybe TRBD1 (6 bases). Trimming took off 2 bases at V and 7 bases at J, with 14 bases between the two ends. Germline-derived CDR1 and CDR2 are MNHNS and SASEGT. The CDR3 has 15 residues.

A few counts support this clone. J is TRBJ2-1 and V is TRBV7-7; D might be TRBD2 (6 bases). CDR3 size: 14 residues. V was trimmed by 1 base and J by 7 bases, leaving 11 bases between them. Germline V CDR1 and CDR2: SSHAT, FNYEAQ (reference sequence). The CDR3 nucleotides are TGTGCCAGCAGCTTAGTTGGTAGCGGTAATGAGCAGTTCTTC. Translated, it gives CASSLVGSGNEQFF.

The rearrangement uses TRBV11-1 and TRBJ1-1; no firm D call. Germline V gives CDR1 SGHAT, CDR2 FQDESV (reference sequence). The CDR3 loop spans 13 amino acids. V was pared by 5 bases and J by 1 base, with 8 bases between. Here the CDR3 DNA reads TGTGCCAGCAGCGCAACAAGGAACACTGAAGCTTTCTTT. Translated: CASSATRNTEAFF.

This clone was detected a few times. The CDR3, as DNA: TGTGCCAGCGCAACAGGGGCAGATTCCGAGCAGTACTTC. This sequence encodes CASATGADSEQYF. V usage is TRBV6-5 and J usage is TRBJ2-7; 7 bases match TRBD1. This CDR3 is 13 amino acids long. Germline values: CDR1 MNHEY, CDR2 SVGAGI. The junction had 10 bases not matched to a gene; V was cut back by 8 bases and J by 6 bases.

The chain joins TRBV9 to TRBJ1-2; D ambiguous. Trimming shortened V by 0 bases and J by 7 bases, and 7 bases separated the two germline ends. Germline loops: CDR1 SGDLS, CDR2 YYNGEE. The CDR3 contains 12 residues. CDR3 bases: TGTGCCAGCAGCGTAGCAGCAGGTGGCTACACCTTC. This gives the protein CASSVAAGGYTF.

The chain has TRBV7-9 and TRBJ2-2; D gene uncertain. V lost 3 bases to trimming and J lost 6 bases, with 8 bases between them. The CDR3 extends over 13 amino acids. Germline V gene sequence: CDR1 SEHNR, CDR2 FQNEAQ (reference sequence). CDR3 sequence reads: CASSFRVSGELFF. As DNA, the CDR3 is TGTGCCAGCAGCTTTCGGGTCTCCGGGGAGCTGTTTTTT.

This clone was counted a single time. The J gene is TRBJ1-6, the V gene TRBV11-2; no reliable D call. Germline loops: CDR1 SGHAT, CDR2 FQNNGV. V was pared by 3 bases and J by 10 bases, with 13 bases between. The CDR3 is made up of 14 amino acids. The CDR3 coding sequence is TGTGCCAGCAGCTTTGACAACCCCCTCTCACCCCTCCACTTT. Its translation is CASSFDNPLSPLHF.

The chain links TRBV11-2 to TRBJ2-7; possible D gene TRBD2, 5 bases. The CDR3 runs 13 residues. Germline values: CDR1 SGHAT, CDR2 FQNNGV. Between the trimmed V and J ends, which lost 5 bases and 7 bases, there was a span of 15 bases. The CDR3 DNA reads as TGTGCCAGCAGCCCCCCGAGTCGGGAAGAGCAGTACTTC. Its protein is CASSPPSREEQYF.